This TCR beta chain was sequenced in a study of T-cell reconstitution after alpha-beta-depleted transplantation in children. The V and J ends lost 1 base and 6 bases, in that order; junction bases with no gene match: 6. This CDR3 region has 15 residues. CDR1 and CDR2 (germline): SGHRS, YFSETQ. Unique molecular identifiers were used to barcode this TCRbeta library. One entry per CDR3 protein results from TCRdb running MiXCR on the PCR reads. The table records around 700,000 distinct CDR3 sequences, approximately 14% of them present only once. This clonotype was counted a few times. Sample: PBMCs, taken before TCRalphabeta/CD19-depleted stem cell transplant. The V and J genes are TRBV5-1 and TRBJ2-1; the match to TRBD2 covers 8 bases. The receptor was isolated from a girl aged 2-10 years with congenital amegakaryocytic thrombocytopenia, due to receive a stem cell transplant. The CDR3 region has the DNA TGCGCCAGCAGCTTGCCGGGAGGGCCAGGCAATGAGCAGTTCTTC. Encoded protein: CASSLPGGPGNEQFF.